Included here is one T cell receptor beta chain sequence, with context. Its antigen is currently unknown. Primers: 60 Vbeta forward and 13 Jbeta reverse. Using immunoSEQ multiplex PCR, the repertoire was profiled, and TCRdb retains in-frame clones only, with some absent. Of 65,000 to 80,000 clones in the sample, nearly 80% are singletons; the top ten hold roughly 8.9%. V shed 0 bases and J 7 bases; nucleotides not matched to a gene: 11. CDR3 length: 16 residues. Germline V gene lookup returns CDR1 SGDLS and CDR2 YYNGEE. This record comes from a study of cytomegalovirus exposure and HLA in healthy donors. Regarding the study as a whole: According to reports, the classifier identified cytomegalovirus status with high specificity and sensitivity. Certain sequence variants were highly shared and formed a cluster, and this cluster was likely a sequencing artifact.

The sequencing sample was made of PBMCs. The source of this sequence is a woman aged 40 to 50 in good health and CMV-seropositive. J is TRBJ1-2 and V is TRBV9; 8 nucleotides agree with TRBD1. The DNA for the CDR3 is TGTGCCAGCAGCGTAGCGCTTGGACAGGGAGTTGGTGGCTACACCTTC. Translated, it gives CASSVALGQGVGGYTF.